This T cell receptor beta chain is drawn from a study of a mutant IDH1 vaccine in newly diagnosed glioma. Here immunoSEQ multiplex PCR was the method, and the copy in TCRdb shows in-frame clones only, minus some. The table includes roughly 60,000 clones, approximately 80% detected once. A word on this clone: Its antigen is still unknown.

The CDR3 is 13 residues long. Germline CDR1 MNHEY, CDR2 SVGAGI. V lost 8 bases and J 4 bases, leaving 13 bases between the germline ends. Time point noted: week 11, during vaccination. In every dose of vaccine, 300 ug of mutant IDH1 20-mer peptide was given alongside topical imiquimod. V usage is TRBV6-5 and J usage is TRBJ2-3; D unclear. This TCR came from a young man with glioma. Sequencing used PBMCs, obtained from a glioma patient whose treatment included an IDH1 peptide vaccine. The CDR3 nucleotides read TGTGCCAGCGGTTGGAGAAGGCCAGATACGCAGTATTTT. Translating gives CASGWRRPDTQYF.